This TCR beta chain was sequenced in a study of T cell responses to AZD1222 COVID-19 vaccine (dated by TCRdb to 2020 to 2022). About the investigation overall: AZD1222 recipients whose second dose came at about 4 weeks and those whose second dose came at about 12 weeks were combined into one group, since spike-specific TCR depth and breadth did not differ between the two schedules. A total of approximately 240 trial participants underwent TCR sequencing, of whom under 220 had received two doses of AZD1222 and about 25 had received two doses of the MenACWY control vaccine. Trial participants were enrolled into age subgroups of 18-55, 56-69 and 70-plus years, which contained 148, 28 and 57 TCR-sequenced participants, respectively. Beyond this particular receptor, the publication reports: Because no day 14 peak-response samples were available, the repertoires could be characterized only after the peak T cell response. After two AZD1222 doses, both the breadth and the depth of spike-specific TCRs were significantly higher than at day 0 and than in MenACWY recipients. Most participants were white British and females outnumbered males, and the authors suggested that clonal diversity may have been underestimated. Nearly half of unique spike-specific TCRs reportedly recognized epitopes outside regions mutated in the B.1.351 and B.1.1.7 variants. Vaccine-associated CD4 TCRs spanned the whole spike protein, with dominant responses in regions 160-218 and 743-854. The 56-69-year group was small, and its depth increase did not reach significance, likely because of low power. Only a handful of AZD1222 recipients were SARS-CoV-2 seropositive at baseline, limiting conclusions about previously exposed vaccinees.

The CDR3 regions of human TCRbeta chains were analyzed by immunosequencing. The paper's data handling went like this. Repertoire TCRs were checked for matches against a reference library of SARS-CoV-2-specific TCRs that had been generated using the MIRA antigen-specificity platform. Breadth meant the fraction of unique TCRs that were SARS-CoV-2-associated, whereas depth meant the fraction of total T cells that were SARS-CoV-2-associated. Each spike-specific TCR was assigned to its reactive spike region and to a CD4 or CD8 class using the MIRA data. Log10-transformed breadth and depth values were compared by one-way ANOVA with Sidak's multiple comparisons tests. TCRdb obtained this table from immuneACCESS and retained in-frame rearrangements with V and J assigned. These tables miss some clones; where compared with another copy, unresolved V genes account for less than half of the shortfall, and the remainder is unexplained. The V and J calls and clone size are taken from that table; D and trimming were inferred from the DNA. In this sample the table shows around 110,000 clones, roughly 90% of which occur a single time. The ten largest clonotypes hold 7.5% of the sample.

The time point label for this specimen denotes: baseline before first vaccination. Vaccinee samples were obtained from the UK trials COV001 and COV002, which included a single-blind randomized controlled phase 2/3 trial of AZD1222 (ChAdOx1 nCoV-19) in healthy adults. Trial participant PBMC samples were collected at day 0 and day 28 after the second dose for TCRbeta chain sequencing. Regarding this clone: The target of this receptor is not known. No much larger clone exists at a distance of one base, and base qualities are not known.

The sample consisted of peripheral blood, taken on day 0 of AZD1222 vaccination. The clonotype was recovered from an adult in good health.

The nucleotide sequence reads as follows: TGCGCCAGCAAGTTAGGGGACACCGGGGAGCTGTTTTTT. It specifies CASKLGDTGELFF. The V and J segments used are TRBV5-1 and TRBJ2-2; possibly the D gene is TRBD1, per 5 matching bases. The CDR3 spans 13 residues, from the cysteine through the phenylalanine. Just CDR3 DNA is preserved here, 39 bases in frame from base 1. Trimming removed 6 bases from V and 3 bases from J, leaving 9 bases between the germline ends. CDR1 and CDR2 were assigned from the germline V gene as SGHRS and YFSETQ.